Listed below are T cell receptor beta chains from one sample, sequenced in a study of CD8+ T cells in alopecia areata. The protocol was immunoSEQ multiplex PCR, while the TCRdb copy is restricted to in-frame clones and leaves out a portion. The repertoire includes about 160,000 clones, roughly 50% of them detected once, and about 6.3% sits in the top ten. What was sequenced was CD4+ T cells sorted from blood. These receptors originate from a human donor with alopecia areata. Both conserved end residues are part of each CDR3. The order of the fields is J gene, V gene, clone size, D gene, CDR3 protein, CDR3 DNA. A D gene is named only where the DNA matches it firmly. Only part of the rows carry a size: once, few, many, or a class if the clone is expanded.

J: TRBJ2-3; V: TRBV2; size: NA; D: NA; CDR3: CASRTDLNTDTQYF; DNA: TGTGCCAGCCGGACGGACCTTAACACAGATACGCAGTATTTT
J: TRBJ1-1; V: TRBV29-1; size: NA; D: NA; CDR3: CSVGRVFDTEAFF; DNA: TGCAGCGTGGGCAGGGTATTTGACACTGAAGCTTTCTTT
J: TRBJ2-7; V: TRBV4-1; size: few; D: TRBD2; CDR3: CASSHILAGASEQYF; DNA: TGCGCCAGCAGCCATATCCTAGCGGGAGCATCCGAGCAGTACTTC
J: TRBJ2-7; V: TRBV18; size: few; D: NA; CDR3: CASSSGTLPSYEQYF; DNA: TGTGCCAGCTCATCGGGCACCCTGCCCTCCTACGAGCAGTACTTC
J: TRBJ2-3; V: TRBV29-1; size: NA; D: NA; CDR3: CSVRGRTTDTQYF; DNA: TGCAGCGTAAGGGGAAGGACTACAGATACGCAGTATTTT
J: TRBJ2-3; V: TRBV7-3; size: NA; D: TRBD2; CDR3: CASSLGGRAPTDTQYF; DNA: TGTGCCAGCAGCTTAGGCGGGAGGGCCCCCACAGATACGCAGTATTTT
J: TRBJ2-1; V: TRBV29-1; size: NA; D: NA; CDR3: CSAGTPSSYNEQFF; DNA: TGCAGCGCTGGGACGCCGAGCTCCTACAATGAGCAGTTCTTC
J: TRBJ2-2; V: TRBV25-1; size: NA; D: NA; CDR3: CASSQLGELFF; DNA: TGTGCCAGCAGCCAGCTGGGGGAGCTGTTTTTT
J: TRBJ2-5; V: TRBV2; size: NA; D: NA; CDR3: CASSEQEETQYF; DNA: TGTGCCAGCTCCGAACAGGAAGAGACCCAGTACTTC
J: TRBJ2-1; V: TRBV7-9; size: NA; D: TRBD2; CDR3: CASSRGTSWHEQFF; DNA: TGTGCCAGCAGCCGAGGGACTAGCTGGCATGAGCAGTTCTTC
J: TRBJ2-7; V: TRBV5-1; size: NA; D: NA; CDR3: CASSLAPGNRDRYEQYF; DNA: TGCGCCAGCAGCTTGGCTCCCGGGAACAGGGATCGATACGAGCAGTACTTC
J: TRBJ2-2; V: TRBV30; size: NA; D: NA; CDR3: CAWSVTLGGTGELFF; DNA: TGTGCCTGGAGTGTAACCCTAGGTGGCACCGGGGAGCTGTTTTTT
J: TRBJ2-5; V: TRBV5-4; size: few; D: TRBD2; CDR3: CASSVGGLAGKETQYF; DNA: TGTGCCAGCAGCGTTGGTGGCCTAGCGGGAAAGGAGACCCAGTACTTC
J: TRBJ2-1; V: TRBV7-8; size: NA; D: NA; CDR3: CASSRRGNEQFF; DNA: TGTGCCAGCAGCCGTAGGGGCAATGAGCAGTTCTTC
J: TRBJ2-2; V: TRBV5-1; size: NA; D: NA; CDR3: CASSFASGLGTGELFF; DNA: TGCGCCAGCAGCTTTGCCTCAGGGTTGGGAACCGGGGAGCTGTTTTTT
J: TRBJ1-1; V: TRBV30; size: once; D: TRBD1; CDR3: CAWSVVTGRAEAFF; DNA: TGTGCCTGGAGTGTCGTGACAGGGAGGGCTGAAGCTTTCTTT
J: TRBJ2-1; V: TRBV28; size: NA; D: NA; CDR3: CASSPPGSPYNEQFF; DNA: TGTGCCAGCAGTCCCCCGGGTAGTCCCTACAATGAGCAGTTCTTC
J: TRBJ2-1; V: TRBV29-1; size: NA; D: TRBD2; CDR3: CSVAGKTSGRAFGEQFF; DNA: TGCAGCGTTGCCGGTAAGACCAGCGGGAGGGCCTTTGGCGAGCAGTTCTTC
J: TRBJ1-1; V: TRBV29-1; size: NA; D: NA; CDR3: CSVVGTLANTEAFF; DNA: TGCAGCGTTGTAGGGACCCTTGCGAACACTGAAGCTTTCTTT
J: TRBJ2-3; V: TRBV2; size: NA; D: TRBD2; CDR3: CASIVEAGGFASSTDTQYF; DNA: TGTGCCAGCATCGTCGAAGCGGGAGGGTTTGCATCTAGCACAGATACGCAGTATTTT
J: TRBJ2-1; V: TRBV30; size: NA; D: NA; CDR3: CACKAPSYNEQFF; DNA: TGTGCCTGTAAGGCCCCCTCCTACAATGAGCAGTTCTTC
J: TRBJ2-1; V: TRBV5-1; size: NA; D: TRBD2; CDR3: CASSLRAGDEQFF; DNA: TGCGCCAGCAGCTTGCGAGCGGGAGATGAGCAGTTCTTC
J: TRBJ2-1; V: TRBV5-6; size: NA; D: NA; CDR3: CASSLTGSAFHEQFF; DNA: TGTGCCAGCAGCTTAACCGGGAGCGCCTTCCATGAGCAGTTCTTC
J: TRBJ2-5; V: TRBV29-1; size: few; D: TRBD2; CDR3: CSVEGGGIIKTQYF; DNA: TGCAGCGTTGAAGGGGGGGGTATTATTAAGACCCAGTACTTC
J: TRBJ2-7; V: TRBV29-1; size: NA; D: TRBD1; CDR3: CSVETGTVPYEQYF; DNA: TGCAGCGTTGAAACCGGGACAGTACCCTACGAGCAGTACTTC
J: TRBJ2-2; V: TRBV11-2; size: NA; D: NA; CDR3: CASSLVTGPGELFF; DNA: TGTGCCAGCAGCTTAGTAACCGGGCCCGGGGAGCTGTTTTTT
J: TRBJ2-7; V: TRBV5-1; size: NA; D: NA; CDR3: CASSFPVQGPNRYEQYF; DNA: TGCGCCAGCAGCTTCCCGGTCCAGGGGCCAAACCGCTACGAGCAGTACTTC
J: TRBJ2-7; V: TRBV5-1; size: NA; D: NA; CDR3: CASSLGQGGREQYF; DNA: TGCGCCAGCAGCTTGGGACAGGGAGGTCGCGAGCAGTACTTC
J: TRBJ2-3; V: TRBV5-1; size: NA; D: NA; CDR3: CASSLDGLAADTQYF; DNA: TGCGCCAGCAGCTTGGACGGGCTGGCGGCGGATACGCAGTATTTT
J: TRBJ2-6; V: TRBV5-4; size: NA; D: TRBD1; CDR3: CASSRTGVSSGANVLTF; DNA: TGTGCCAGCAGCCGAACAGGGGTGAGCTCTGGGGCCAACGTCCTGACTTTC
J: TRBJ2-7; V: TRBV5-4; size: NA; D: TRBD2; CDR3: CASSLGAGEVIYEQYF; DNA: TGTGCCAGCAGCTTGGGGGCGGGAGAGGTCATCTACGAGCAGTACTTC
J: TRBJ2-1; V: TRBV20-1; size: NA; D: NA; CDR3: CSAQRNEQFF; DNA: TGCAGTGCTCAGCGGAATGAGCAGTTCTTC
J: TRBJ2-7; V: TRBV6-6; size: NA; D: NA; CDR3: CAGREGSTHEQYF; DNA: TGTGCCGGAAGGGAAGGTTCGACGCACGAGCAGTACTTC
J: TRBJ2-5; V: TRBV5-4; size: NA; D: NA; CDR3: CASSSRSPGETQYF; DNA: TGTGCCAGCAGCTCTCGGTCCCCCGGGGAGACCCAGTACTTC
J: TRBJ2-1; V: TRBV2; size: few; D: TRBD2; CDR3: CATSGLAGQQFF; DNA: TGTGCCACCTCCGGACTAGCGGGCCAGCAGTTCTTC
J: TRBJ2-1; V: TRBV2; size: NA; D: NA; CDR3: CASRDYDEQFF; DNA: TGTGCCAGCAGGGACTACGATGAGCAGTTCTTC
J: TRBJ1-1; V: TRBV5-1; size: few; D: NA; CDR3: CASVPGPPNTEAFF; DNA: TGCGCCAGCGTCCCGGGGCCTCCGAACACTGAAGCTTTCTTT
J: TRBJ2-7; V: TRBV6-5; size: many; D: NA; CDR3: CASSYGTSYEQYF; DNA: TGTGCCAGCAGTTACGGCACCAGCTACGAGCAGTACTTC
J: TRBJ2-1; V: TRBV5-4; size: NA; D: NA; CDR3: CASSPEGFRYNEQFF; DNA: TGTGCCAGCAGCCCGGAGGGGTTTCGCTACAATGAGCAGTTCTTC
J: TRBJ1-1; V: TRBV7-9; size: NA; D: NA; CDR3: CASPDTEAFF; DNA: TGTGCCAGCCCAGACACTGAAGCTTTCTTT
J: TRBJ2-1; V: TRBV7-8; size: NA; D: TRBD1; CDR3: CASRSRTGKNEQFF; DNA: TGTGCCAGCCGAAGTAGGACAGGGAAGAATGAGCAGTTCTTC
J: TRBJ2-1; V: TRBV6-5; size: few; D: NA; CDR3: CASSYLREQFF; DNA: TGTGCCAGCAGTTACCTTCGGGAGCAGTTCTTC
J: TRBJ1-2; V: TRBV15; size: NA; D: NA; CDR3: CATSKHGTIMTEGYTF; DNA: TGTGCCACCAGCAAGCACGGGACGATAATGACGGAAGGCTACACCTTC
J: TRBJ1-2; V: TRBV6-5; size: NA; D: NA; CDR3: CASSTGEGWYGYTF; DNA: TGTGCCAGCAGTACCGGGGAGGGTTGGTATGGCTACACCTTC
J: TRBJ2-2; V: TRBV30; size: NA; D: NA; CDR3: CAWSVWELRELFF; DNA: TGTGCCTGGAGTGTTTGGGAACTACGGGAGCTGTTTTTT
J: TRBJ2-7; V: TRBV6-5; size: NA; D: NA; CDR3: CASSYGGSNRYEQYF; DNA: TGTGCCAGCAGTTACGGCGGCAGCAACAGATACGAGCAGTACTTC
J: TRBJ1-2; V: TRBV20-1; size: NA; D: NA; CDR3: CSASGTTF; DNA: TGCAGTGCATCCGGGACTACCTTC
J: TRBJ2-2; V: TRBV5-4; size: NA; D: TRBD1; CDR3: CASTLAGQGAIAGELFF; DNA: TGTGCCAGCACGCTTGCGGGACAGGGGGCTATTGCCGGGGAGCTGTTTTTT
J: TRBJ2-5; V: TRBV10-3; size: NA; D: NA; CDR3: CAISASGAGGETQYF; DNA: TGTGCCATCAGTGCATCAGGGGCCGGTGGTGAGACCCAGTACTTC
J: TRBJ2-7; V: TRBV7-9; size: NA; D: TRBD1; CDR3: CASSSTGGSYEQYF; DNA: TGTGCCAGCAGCTCGACAGGGGGTTCGTACGAGCAGTACTTC
J: TRBJ1-5; V: TRBV7-8; size: NA; D: NA; CDR3: CASSSEQGFSSNQPQHF; DNA: TGTGCCAGCAGCTCGGAACAGGGATTTTCGAGCAATCAGCCCCAGCATTTT
J: TRBJ2-1; V: TRBV30; size: NA; D: NA; CDR3: CAWSKAWRLEQFF; DNA: TGTGCCTGGAGTAAGGCTTGGCGGCTTGAGCAGTTCTTC
J: TRBJ2-7; V: TRBV10-3; size: few; D: TRBD1; CDR3: CATSGEDRGPQQYF; DNA: TGTGCCACCAGCGGTGAGGACAGGGGCCCCCAGCAGTACTTC
J: TRBJ2-1; V: TRBV25-1; size: NA; D: NA; CDR3: CASSGLTRGNEQFF; DNA: TGTGCCAGCAGTGGGTTGACACGGGGCAATGAGCAGTTCTTC
J: TRBJ2-3; V: TRBV2; size: NA; D: NA; CDR3: CASSDVPATSTDTQYF; DNA: TGTGCCAGCAGTGATGTCCCAGCCACTAGCACAGATACGCAGTATTTT
J: TRBJ1-1; V: TRBV29-1; size: few; D: NA; CDR3: CSVGGARTEAFF; DNA: TGCAGCGTCGGGGGGGCCCGGACTGAAGCTTTCTTT
J: TRBJ1-1; V: TRBV5-1; size: NA; D: NA; CDR3: CASGPAARNTEAFF; DNA: TGCGCCAGCGGCCCGGCCGCGAGGAACACTGAAGCTTTCTTT
J: TRBJ2-3; V: TRBV7-9; size: NA; D: NA; CDR3: CASSLGRGDTQYF; DNA: TGTGCCAGCAGCTTAGGCAGGGGCGATACGCAGTATTTT
J: TRBJ1-2; V: TRBV2; size: few; D: NA; CDR3: CASGNRVYGYTF; DNA: TGTGCCAGCGGGAACAGGGTCTATGGCTACACCTTC